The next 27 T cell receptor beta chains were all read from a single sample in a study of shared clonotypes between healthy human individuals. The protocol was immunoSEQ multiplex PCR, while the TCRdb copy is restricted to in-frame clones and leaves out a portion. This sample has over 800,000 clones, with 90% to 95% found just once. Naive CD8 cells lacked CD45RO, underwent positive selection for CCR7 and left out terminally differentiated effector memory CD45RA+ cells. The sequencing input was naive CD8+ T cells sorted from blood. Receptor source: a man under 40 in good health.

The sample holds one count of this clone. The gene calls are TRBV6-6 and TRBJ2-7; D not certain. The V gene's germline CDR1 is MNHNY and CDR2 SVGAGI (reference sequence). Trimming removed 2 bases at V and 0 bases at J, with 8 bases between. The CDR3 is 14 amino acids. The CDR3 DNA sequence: TGTGCCAGCAGTTACAGCCACAGCTCCTACGAGCAGTACTTC. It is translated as CASSYSHSSYEQYF.

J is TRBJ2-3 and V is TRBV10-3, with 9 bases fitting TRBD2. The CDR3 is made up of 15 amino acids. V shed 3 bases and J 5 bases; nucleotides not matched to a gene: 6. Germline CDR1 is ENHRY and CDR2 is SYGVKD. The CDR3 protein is CAISEGREGEDTQYF. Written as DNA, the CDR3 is TGTGCCATCAGTGAAGGGCGGGAGGGAGAAGATACGCAGTATTTT.

CDR3 nucleotide sequence: TGTGCCAGCAGTTTGGGGACAGGTAGGAGGACAGATACGCAGTATTTT. Translation: CASSLGTGRRTDTQYF. J is TRBJ2-3 and V is TRBV27; 8 nucleotides match TRBD1. The ends lost 3 bases at V and 3 bases at J; junction bases unmatched: 8. CDR3 size: 16 residues. The germline CDR1 and CDR2 sequences are MNHEY and SMNVEV (reference sequence).

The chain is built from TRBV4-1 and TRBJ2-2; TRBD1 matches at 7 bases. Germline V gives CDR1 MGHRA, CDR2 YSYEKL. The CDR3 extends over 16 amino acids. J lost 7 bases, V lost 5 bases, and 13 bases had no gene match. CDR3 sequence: CASSERQGNNGGELFF. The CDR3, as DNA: TGCGCCAGCAGCGAGCGACAGGGAAACAATGGCGGGGAGCTGTTTTTT.

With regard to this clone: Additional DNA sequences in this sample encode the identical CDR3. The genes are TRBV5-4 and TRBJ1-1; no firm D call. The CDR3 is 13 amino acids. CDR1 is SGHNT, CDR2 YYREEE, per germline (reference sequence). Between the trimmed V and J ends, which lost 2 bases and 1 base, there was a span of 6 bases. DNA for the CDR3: TGTGCCAGCAGCTTAAGGGAGAACACTGAAGCTTTCTTT. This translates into CASSLRENTEAFF.

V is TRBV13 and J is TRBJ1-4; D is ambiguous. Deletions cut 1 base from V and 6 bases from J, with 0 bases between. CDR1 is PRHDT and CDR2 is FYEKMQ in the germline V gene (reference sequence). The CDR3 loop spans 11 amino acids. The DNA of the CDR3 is TGTGCCAGCAGCTTAGATGAAAAACTGTTTTTT. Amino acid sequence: CASSLDEKLFF.

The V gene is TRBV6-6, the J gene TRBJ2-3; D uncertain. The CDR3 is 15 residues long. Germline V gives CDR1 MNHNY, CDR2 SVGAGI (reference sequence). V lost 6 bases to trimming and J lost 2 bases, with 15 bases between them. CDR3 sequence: CASRDSSSYTDTQYF. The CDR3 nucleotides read TGTGCCAGCAGAGACTCATCCTCTTACACAGATACGCAGTATTTT.

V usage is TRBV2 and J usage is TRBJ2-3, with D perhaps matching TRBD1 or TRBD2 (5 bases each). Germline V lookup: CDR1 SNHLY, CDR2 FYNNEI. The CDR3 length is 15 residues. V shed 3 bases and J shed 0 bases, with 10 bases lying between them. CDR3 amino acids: CASSEFGTSTDTQYF. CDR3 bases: TGTGCCAGCAGTGAGTTTGGGACCAGCACAGATACGCAGTATTTT.

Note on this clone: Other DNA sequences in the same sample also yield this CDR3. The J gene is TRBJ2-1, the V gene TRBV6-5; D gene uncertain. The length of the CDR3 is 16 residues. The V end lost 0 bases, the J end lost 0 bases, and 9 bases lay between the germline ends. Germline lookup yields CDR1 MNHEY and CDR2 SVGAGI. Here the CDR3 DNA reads TGTGCCAGCAGTTACTCACCGGCGAGCTCCTACAATGAGCAGTTCTTC. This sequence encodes CASSYSPASSYNEQFF.

CDR3 in amino acids: CASTVGRETTNTGELFF. CDR3 nucleotide sequence: TGTGCCAGCACAGTGGGCCGCGAAACTACGAACACCGGGGAGCTGTTTTTT. The chain links TRBV2 to TRBJ2-2; D unresolved. The CDR3 extends over 17 amino acids. CDR1 is SNHLY, CDR2 FYNNEI, per germline. Trimming pared 7 bases from V and 0 bases from J, leaving 18 bases between.

The CDR3 DNA reads TGTGCCAGCAGCTTAGACCGGGCGGGTAAGGGCTATGAGCAGTTCTTC. It codes for CASSLDRAGKGYEQFF. This rearrangement joins TRBV11-2 to TRBJ2-1; D is perhaps TRBD2 (5 bases). From germline, CDR1 is SGHAT and CDR2 FQNNGV. Between the trimmed V and J ends, which lost 0 bases and 8 bases, there was a span of 17 bases. The CDR3 has 16 residues.

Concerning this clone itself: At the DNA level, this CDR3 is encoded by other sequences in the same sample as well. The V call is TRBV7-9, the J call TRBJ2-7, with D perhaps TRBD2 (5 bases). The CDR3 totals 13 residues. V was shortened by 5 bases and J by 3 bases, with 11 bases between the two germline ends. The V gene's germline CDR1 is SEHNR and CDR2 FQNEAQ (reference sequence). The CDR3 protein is CASSPRESYEQYF. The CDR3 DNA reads TGTGCCAGCAGCCCTCGGGAAAGCTACGAGCAGTACTTC.

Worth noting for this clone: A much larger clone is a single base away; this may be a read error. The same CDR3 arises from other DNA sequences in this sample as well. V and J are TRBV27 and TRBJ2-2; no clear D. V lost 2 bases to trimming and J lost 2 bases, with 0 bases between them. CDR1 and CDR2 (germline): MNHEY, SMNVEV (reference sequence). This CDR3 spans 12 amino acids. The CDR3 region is CASSLNTGELFF. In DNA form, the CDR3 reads TGTGCCAGCAGTTTAAACACCGGGGAGCTGTTTTTT.

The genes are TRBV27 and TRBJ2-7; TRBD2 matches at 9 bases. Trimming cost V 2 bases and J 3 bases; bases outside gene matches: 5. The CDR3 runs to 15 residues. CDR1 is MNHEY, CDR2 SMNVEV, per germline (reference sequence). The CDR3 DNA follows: TGTGCCAGCAGTTTAGAGACTAGCGGACGCTACGAGCAGTACTTC. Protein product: CASSLETSGRYEQYF.

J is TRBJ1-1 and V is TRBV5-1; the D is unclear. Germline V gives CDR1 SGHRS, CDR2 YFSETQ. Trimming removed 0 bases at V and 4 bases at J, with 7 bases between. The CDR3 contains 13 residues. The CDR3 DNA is TGCGCCAGCAGCTTGGACCCCCGCACTGAAGCTTTCTTT. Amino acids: CASSLDPRTEAFF.

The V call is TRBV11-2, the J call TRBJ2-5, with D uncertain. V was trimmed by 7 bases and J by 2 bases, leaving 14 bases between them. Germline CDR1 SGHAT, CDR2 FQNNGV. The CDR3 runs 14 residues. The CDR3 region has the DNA TGTGCCAGCATCGATACGGCTCGTCAAGAGACCCAGTACTTC. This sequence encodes CASIDTARQETQYF.

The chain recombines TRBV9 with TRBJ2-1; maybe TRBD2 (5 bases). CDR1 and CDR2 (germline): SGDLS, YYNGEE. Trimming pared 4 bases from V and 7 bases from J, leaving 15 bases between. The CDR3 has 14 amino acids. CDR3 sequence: CASSPRRSVNEQFF. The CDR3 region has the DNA TGTGCCAGCAGCCCCCGCCGTAGCGTAAATGAGCAGTTCTTC.

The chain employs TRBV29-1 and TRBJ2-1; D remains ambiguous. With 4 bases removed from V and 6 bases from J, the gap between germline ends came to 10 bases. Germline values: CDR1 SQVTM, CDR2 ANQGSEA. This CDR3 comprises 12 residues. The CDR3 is CSVVSYRNEQFF. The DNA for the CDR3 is TGCAGCGTTGTGAGCTACCGCAATGAGCAGTTCTTC.

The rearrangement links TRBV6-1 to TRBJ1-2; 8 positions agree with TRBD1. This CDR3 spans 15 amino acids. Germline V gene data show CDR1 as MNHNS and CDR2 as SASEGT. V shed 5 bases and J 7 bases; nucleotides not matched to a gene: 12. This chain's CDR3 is CASSPTGQVGVGYTF. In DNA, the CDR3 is TGTGCCAGCAGTCCGACGGGACAGGTGGGGGTTGGCTACACCTTC.

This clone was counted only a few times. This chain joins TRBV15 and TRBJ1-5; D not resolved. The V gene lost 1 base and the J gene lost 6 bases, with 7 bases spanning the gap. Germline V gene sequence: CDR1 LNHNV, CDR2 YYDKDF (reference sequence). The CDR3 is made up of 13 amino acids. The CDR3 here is CATSRVGVQPQHF. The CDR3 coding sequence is TGTGCCACCAGCAGAGTCGGGGTTCAGCCCCAGCATTTT.

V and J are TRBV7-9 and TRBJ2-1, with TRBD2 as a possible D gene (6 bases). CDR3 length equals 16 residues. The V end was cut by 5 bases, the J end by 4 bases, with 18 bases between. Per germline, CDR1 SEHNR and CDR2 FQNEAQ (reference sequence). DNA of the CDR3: TGTGCCAGCAGCCCCGTCGGACCCGGGAGTTACAATGAGCAGTTCTTC. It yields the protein CASSPVGPGSYNEQFF. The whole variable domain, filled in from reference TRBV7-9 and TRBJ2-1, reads DTGVSQNPRHKITKRGQNVTFRCDPISEHNRLYWYRQTLGQGPEFLTYFQNEAQLEKSRLLSDRFSAERPKGSFSTLEIQRTEQGDSAMYLCASSPVGPGSYNEQFFGPGTRLTVL.

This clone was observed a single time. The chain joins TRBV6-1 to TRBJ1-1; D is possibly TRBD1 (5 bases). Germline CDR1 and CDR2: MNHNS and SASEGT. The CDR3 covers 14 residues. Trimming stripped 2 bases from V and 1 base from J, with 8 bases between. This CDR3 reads CASSEWDGNTEAFF. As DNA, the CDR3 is TGTGCCAGCAGTGAATGGGACGGGAACACTGAAGCTTTCTTT.

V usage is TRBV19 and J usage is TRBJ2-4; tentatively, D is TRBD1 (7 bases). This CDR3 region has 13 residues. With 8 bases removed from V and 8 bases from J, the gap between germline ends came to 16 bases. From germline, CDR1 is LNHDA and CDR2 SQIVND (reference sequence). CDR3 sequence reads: CASSAFRGDIQYF. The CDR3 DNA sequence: TGTGCCAGTTCTGCGTTCAGGGGGGACATTCAGTACTTC. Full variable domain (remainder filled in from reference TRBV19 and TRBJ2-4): DGGITQSPKYLFRKEGQNVTLSCEQNLNHDAMYWYRQDPGQGLRLIYYSQIVNDFQKGDIAEGYSVSREKKESFPLTVTSAQKNPTAFYLCASSAFRGDIQYFGAGTRLSVL.

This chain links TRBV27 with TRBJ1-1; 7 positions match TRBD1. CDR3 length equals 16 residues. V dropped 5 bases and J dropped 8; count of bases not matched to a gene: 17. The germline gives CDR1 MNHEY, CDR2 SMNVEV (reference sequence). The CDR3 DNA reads TGTGCCAGCAGTCCGTGGACAGGTTCACTCGACAAAGAAGCTTTCTTT. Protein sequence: CASSPWTGSLDKEAFF.

Here the CDR3 DNA reads TGTGCCAGCAGGGACAGGGGGGCATCCTACGAGCAGTACTTC. Amino acids: CASRDRGASYEQYF. V usage is TRBV7-2 and J usage is TRBJ2-7; 10 bases are a match to TRBD1. The CDR3 has 14 residues. Looked up from germline, CDR1 is SGHTA and CDR2 is FQGNSA. V lost 6 bases to trimming and J lost 1 base; unmatched junction nucleotides: 3.

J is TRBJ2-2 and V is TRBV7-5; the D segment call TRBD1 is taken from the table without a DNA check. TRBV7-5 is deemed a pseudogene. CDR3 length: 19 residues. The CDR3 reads CARSSRARGGASGPGELFF. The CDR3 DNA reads TGTGCCAGAAGCTCAAGGGCGCGTGGGGGCGCGAGTGGTCCCGGGGAGCTGTTTTTT.

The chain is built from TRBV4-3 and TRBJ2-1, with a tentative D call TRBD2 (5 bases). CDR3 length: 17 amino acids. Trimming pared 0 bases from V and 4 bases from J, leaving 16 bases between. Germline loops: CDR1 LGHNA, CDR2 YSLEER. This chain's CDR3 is CASSQDLAIEGYNEQFF. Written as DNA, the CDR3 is TGCGCCAGCAGCCAAGATTTAGCGATTGAAGGATACAATGAGCAGTTCTTC.